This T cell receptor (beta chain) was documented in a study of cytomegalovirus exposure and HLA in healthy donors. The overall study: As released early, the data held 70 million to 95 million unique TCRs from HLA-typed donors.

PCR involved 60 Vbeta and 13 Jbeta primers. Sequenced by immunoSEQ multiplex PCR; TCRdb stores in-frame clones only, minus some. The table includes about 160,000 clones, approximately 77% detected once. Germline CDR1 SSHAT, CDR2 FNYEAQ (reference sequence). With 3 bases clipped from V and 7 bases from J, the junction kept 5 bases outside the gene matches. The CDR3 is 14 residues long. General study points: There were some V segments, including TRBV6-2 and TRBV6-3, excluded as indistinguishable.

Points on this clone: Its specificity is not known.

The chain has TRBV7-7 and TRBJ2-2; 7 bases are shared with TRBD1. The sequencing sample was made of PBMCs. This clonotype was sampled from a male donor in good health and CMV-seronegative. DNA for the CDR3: TGTGCCAGCAGCTTGACAGGGAATGACGGGGAGCTGTTTTTT. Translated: CASSLTGNDGELFF.